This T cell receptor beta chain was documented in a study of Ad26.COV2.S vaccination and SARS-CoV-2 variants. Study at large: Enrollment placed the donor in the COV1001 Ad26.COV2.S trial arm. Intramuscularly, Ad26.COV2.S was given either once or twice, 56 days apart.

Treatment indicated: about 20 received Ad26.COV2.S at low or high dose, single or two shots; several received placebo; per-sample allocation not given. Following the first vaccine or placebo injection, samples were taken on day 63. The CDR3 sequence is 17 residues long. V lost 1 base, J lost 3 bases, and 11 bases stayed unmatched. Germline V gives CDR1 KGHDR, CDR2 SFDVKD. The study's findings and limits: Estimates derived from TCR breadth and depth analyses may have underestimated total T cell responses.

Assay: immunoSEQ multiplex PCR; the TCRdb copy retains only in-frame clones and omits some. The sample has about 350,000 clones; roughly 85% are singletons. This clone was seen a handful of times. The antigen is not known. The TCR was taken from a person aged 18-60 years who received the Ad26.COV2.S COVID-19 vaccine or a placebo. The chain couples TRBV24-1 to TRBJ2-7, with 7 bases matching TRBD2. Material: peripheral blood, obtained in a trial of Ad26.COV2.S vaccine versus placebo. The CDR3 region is CATSDFPPQRGVYEQYF. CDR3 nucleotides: TGTGCCACCAGTGATTTTCCCCCCCAGCGGGGAGTCTACGAGCAGTACTTC.